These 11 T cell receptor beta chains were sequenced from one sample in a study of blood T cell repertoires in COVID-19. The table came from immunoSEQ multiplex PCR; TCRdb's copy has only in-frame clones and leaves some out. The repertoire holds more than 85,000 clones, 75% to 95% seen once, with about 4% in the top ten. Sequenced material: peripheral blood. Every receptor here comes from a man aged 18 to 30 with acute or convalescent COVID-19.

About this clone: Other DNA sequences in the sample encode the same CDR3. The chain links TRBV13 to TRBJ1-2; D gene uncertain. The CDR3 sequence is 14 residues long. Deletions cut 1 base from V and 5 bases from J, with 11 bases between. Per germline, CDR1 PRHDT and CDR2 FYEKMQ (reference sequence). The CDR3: CASSLEGGSYGYTF. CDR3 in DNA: TGTGCCAGCAGCTTAGAGGGAGGATCTTATGGCTACACCTTC. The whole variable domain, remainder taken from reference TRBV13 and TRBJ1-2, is AAGVIQSPRHLIKEKRETATLKCYPIPRHDTVYWYQQGPGQDPQFLISFYEKMQSDKGSIPDRFSAQQFSDYHSELNMSSLELGDSALYFCASSLEGGSYGYTFGSGTRLTVV.

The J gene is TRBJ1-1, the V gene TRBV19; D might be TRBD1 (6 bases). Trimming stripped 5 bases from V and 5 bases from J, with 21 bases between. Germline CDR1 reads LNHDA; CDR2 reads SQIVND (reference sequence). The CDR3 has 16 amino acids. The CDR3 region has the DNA TGTGCCAGTAGTTTTACAGGGCGAGGGATGGGGACTGAAGCTTTCTTT. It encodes CASSFTGRGMGTEAFF.

The DNA for the CDR3 is TGTGCCAGCTCACCACGCTTCTGGGGGGACAATGAGCAGTTCTTC. This translates into CASSPRFWGDNEQFF. The rearrangement uses TRBV18 and TRBJ2-1; the D gene is possibly TRBD2 (6 bases). Germline V gene lookup returns CDR1 KGHSH and CDR2 LQKENI. The CDR3 covers 15 residues. The ends were cut back, 1 base at V and 5 bases at J, with 12 bases in the middle.

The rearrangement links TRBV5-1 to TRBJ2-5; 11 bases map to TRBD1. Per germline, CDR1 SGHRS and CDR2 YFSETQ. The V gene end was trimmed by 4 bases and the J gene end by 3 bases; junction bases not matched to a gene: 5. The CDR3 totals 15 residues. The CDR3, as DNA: TGCGCCAGCAGCCTCGGGACAGGGGGGAAAGAGACCCAGTACTTC. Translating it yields CASSLGTGGKETQYF.

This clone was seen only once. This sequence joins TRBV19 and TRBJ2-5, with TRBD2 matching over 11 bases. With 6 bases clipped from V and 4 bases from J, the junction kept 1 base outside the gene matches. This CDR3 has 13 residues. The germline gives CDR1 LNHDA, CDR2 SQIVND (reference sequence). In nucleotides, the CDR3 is TGTGCCAGTAGGGGACTAGCGGTAGAGACCCAGTACTTC. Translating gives CASRGLAVETQYF. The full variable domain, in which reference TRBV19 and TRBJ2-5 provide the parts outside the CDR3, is DGGITQSPKYLFRKEGQNVTLSCEQNLNHDAMYWYRQDPGQGLRLIYYSQIVNDFQKGDIAEGYSVSREKKESFPLTVTSAQKNPTAFYLCASRGLAVETQYFGPGTRLLVL.

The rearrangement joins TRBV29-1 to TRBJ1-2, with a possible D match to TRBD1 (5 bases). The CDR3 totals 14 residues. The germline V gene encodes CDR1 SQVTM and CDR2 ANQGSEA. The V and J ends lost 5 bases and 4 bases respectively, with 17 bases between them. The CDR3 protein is CSVPNLGGGYGYTF. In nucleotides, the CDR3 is TGCAGCGTTCCTAACTTGGGGGGGGGCTATGGCTACACCTTC. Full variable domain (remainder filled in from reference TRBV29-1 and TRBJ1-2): SAVISQKPSRDICQRGTSLTIQCQVDSQVTMMFWYRQQPGQSLTLIATANQGSEATYESGFVIDKFPISRPNLTFSTLTVSNMSPEDSSIYLCSVPNLGGGYGYTFGSGTRLTVV.

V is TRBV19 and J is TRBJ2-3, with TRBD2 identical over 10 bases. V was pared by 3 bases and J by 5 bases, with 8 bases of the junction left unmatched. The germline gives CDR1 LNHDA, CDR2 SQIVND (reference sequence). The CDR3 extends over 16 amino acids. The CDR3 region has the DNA TGTGCCAGTAGTATCGTCAGCGGGGGGGAGGGAGATACGCAGTATTTT. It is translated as CASSIVSGGEGDTQYF. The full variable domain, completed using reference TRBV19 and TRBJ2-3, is DGGITQSPKYLFRKEGQNVTLSCEQNLNHDAMYWYRQDPGQGLRLIYYSQIVNDFQKGDIAEGYSVSREKKESFPLTVTSAQKNPTAFYLCASSIVSGGEGDTQYFGPGTRLTVL.

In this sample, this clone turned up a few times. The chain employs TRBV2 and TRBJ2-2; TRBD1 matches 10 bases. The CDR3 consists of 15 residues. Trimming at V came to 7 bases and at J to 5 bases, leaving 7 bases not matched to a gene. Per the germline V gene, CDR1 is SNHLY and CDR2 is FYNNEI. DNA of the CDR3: TGTGCCAGCACCTACGACAGGGGGCGGACCGGGGAGCTGTTTTTT. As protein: CASTYDRGRTGELFF. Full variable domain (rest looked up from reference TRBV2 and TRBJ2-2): EPEVTQTPSHQVTQMGQEVILRCVPISNHLYFYWYRQILGQKVEFLVSFYNNEISEKSEIFDDQFSVERPDGSNFTLKIRSTKLEDSAMYFCASTYDRGRTGELFFGEGSRLTVL.

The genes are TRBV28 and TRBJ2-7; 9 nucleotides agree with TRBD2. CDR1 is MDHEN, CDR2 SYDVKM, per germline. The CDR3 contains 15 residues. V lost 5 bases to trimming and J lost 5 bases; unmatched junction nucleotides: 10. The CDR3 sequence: CASSPPGLAGNEQYF. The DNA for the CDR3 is TGTGCCAGCAGTCCCCCCGGGCTAGCGGGGAACGAGCAGTACTTC.

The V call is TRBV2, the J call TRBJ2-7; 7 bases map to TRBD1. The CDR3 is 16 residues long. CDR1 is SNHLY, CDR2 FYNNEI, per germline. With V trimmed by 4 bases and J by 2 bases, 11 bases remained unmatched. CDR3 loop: CASSAPVTGFAYEQYF. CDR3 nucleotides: TGTGCCAGCAGTGCCCCTGTGACAGGGTTCGCCTACGAGCAGTACTTC.

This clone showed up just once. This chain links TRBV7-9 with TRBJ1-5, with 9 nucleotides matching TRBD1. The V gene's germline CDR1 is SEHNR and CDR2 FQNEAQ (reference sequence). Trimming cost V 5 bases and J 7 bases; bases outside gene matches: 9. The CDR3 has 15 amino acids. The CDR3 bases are TGTGCCAGCAGCCGTACAGGGGGCGAAGTGCAGCCCCAGCATTTT. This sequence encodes CASSRTGGEVQPQHF.